Sequencing of this T cell receptor (beta chain) was carried out in a study of T cell responses to AZD1222 COVID-19 vaccine. The study, taken as a whole, reports: Just six people given AZD1222 tested seropositive at baseline.

Germline V gene sequence: CDR1 MNHEY, CDR2 SVGAGI. V lost 6 bases and J lost 4; bases outside the gene matches: 5. This CDR3 region has 14 residues. Sequenced by immunoSEQ multiplex PCR; TCRdb stores in-frame clones only, minus some. The sample records 180,000 or so clones, about 90% being singletons. Concerning this clone: The antigen is unknown.

Analyses pooled second doses at about 4 or about 12 weeks. This sample comprised peripheral blood, obtained 28 days after the second AZD1222 dose. The chain joins TRBV6-5 to TRBJ2-3; TRBD2 agrees at 9 bases. This TCR was sampled from an adult who received the AZD1222 COVID-19 vaccine. The CDR3 nucleotides are TGTGCCAGCAGGGGGGGACTAGCCCCAGATACGCAGTATTTT. This translates into CASRGGLAPDTQYF.